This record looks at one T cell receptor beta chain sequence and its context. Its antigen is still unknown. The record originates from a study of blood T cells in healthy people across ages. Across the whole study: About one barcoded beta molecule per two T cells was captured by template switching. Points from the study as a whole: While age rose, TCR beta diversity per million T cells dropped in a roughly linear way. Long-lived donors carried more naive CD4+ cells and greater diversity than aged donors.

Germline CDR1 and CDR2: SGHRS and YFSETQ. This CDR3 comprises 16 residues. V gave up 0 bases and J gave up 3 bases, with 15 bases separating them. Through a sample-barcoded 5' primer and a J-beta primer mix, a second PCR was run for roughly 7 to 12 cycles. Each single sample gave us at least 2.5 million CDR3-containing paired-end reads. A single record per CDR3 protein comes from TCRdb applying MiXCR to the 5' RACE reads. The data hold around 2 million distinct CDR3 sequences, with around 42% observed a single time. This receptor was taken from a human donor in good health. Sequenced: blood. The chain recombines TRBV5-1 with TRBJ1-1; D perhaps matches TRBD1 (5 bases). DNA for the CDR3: TGCGCCAGCAGCTTGGCCCGGGGGATAGGGTACACTGAAGCTTTCTTT. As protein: CASSLARGIGYTEAFF.